This T cell receptor beta chain appears in the sequencing data of a study of shared clonotypes between healthy human individuals (dated by TCRdb to 2020 to 2021). In terms of the full investigation: A couple of women and three men aged 18 to 49 years were included in the cohort. For each donor, CD4 naive and CD4 memory were each run on three plates, CD8 naive on two plates, and CD8 memory on one plate. The study deeply sequenced blood TCR repertoires of five healthy adults to estimate repertoire size and the extent of clonotype sharing between individuals. To increase sequencing depth and limit assay-specific biases, different laboratories used diverse techniques to prepare libraries and sequence TCR repertoires. Per donor, leukapheresis produced somewhere between about 0.8 and 9 billion PBMCs. Overall study results and their limits: The genetic and exposure-history diversity represented was limited by the small number of donors. Pairwise subsampling indicated that sequencing depth was expected to affect the degree of clonotype sharing among donors. Across several donors, approximately 5% of naive CD4, roughly 3.5% of naive CD8, approximately 2.5% of memory CD4, and under 0.45% of memory CD8 clonotypes were shared. Clonotypes shared by all four sorted-subset donors showed higher generation probabilities than non-shared clonotypes. Only blood was sampled, and tissue TCR repertoires likely differ from those in blood. Naive subsets generally had larger estimated clonotype richness than memory subsets. Even with the large sequencing depth, rarefaction of the sorted-subset datasets indicated that sequencing was incomplete.

Using the deep immunoSEQ assay, TCR CDR3 regions were amplified from genomic DNA by multiplex PCR. Genomic DNA extracted from each cell subset was distributed evenly over all wells of several immunoSEQ 96-well plates, and each plate served as one replicate. For sorted subsets, roughly 190 ng of genomic DNA, equivalent to 25,000 to 35,000 T cell genomes, went into each replicate PCR. The purified libraries were quantified using a Qubit 3.0 fluorometer, sized with a Bioanalyzer 2100, and then quantified again using the KAPA Library Quantification kit. Every immunoSEQ 96-well plate was sequenced on a dedicated single-read 150-cycle Illumina NextSeq 550 flow cell. The paper's data handling went like this. Because the immunoSEQ output included only junctional sequences and no quality scores, the filtering could not be the same as the filtering used for full-length reads. To assign V/J genes and CDR3, sequences were annotated against IMGT germline references using PyIR, a Python wrapper for IgBLAST v1.9. Reads were filtered out if the reads had weak V/J assignments (E-value above 1e-6), no CDR3, stop codons, out-of-frame junctions, or ambiguous translated residues. A V3J clonotype was defined by an identical inferred V gene, J gene, and CDR3 amino acid sequence. The percentage overlap between two repertoires was calculated by dividing the number of shared unique clonotypes by the size of the smaller repertoire. Richness of each repertoire was evaluated using RTK rarefaction, the Chao1 estimator, and Recon v2.1 estimates of unobserved clonotypes. Generation probabilities for all TCRbeta clonotypes obtained by the gDNA method from four donors were computed using OLGA. This is the immuneACCESS table as TCRdb keeps it, with only in-frame sequences that have V and J called. A part of the clones is gone; compared with another copy, unresolved V genes explain less than half, and the rest is unexplained. The D gene and trimming were derived from the DNA, and the V and J assignments and clone size from that table. Present in this sample are about 380,000 clones, roughly 96% of which were seen just once. About 0.32% of the sample is taken by the ten largest.

Including cysteine and phenylalanine, the CDR3 has 13 amino acids. Only the CDR3 DNA is retained, 39 bases long and in frame from the first base. Sequences WSHSY (CDR1) and SAAADI (CDR2) are obtained from the germline V gene. V trim: 5 bases; J trim: 2 bases; unmatched bases: 2. Comments on this clone: Its target antigen remains unknown. No qualities accompany the bases; no much larger clone lies one base away.

The donors were healthy, HIV-negative adults who had no recently reported acute infections or vaccinations. Every donor was a Caucasian adult living in Nashville, Tennessee, USA. CD8 memory samples combined magnetically selected CD45RO+ cells with CCR7-negative CD45RA+ effector memory (TemRA) cells. Blood was obtained by leukapheresis, after which PBMCs were separated by Ficoll-Histopaque density gradient centrifugation and cryopreserved in liquid nitrogen vapor phase. Purity and quantity of every magnetically sorted T cell population were checked by analytical flow cytometry. Genomic DNA was isolated from each sorted fraction and quantified by UV absorbance on a Nanodrop 2000c.

The clonotype originates from a man younger than 40 in good health. The sequence links TRBV10-2 to TRBJ1-2, with 7 central nucleotides matching TRBD1. The sample was memory CD8+ T cells sorted from blood. The sample's cell subset or site, from its label and the paper: CD45RO+ cells pooled with CCR7-negative TemRA cells. The nucleotide sequence reads as follows: TGCGCCAGCAGTCCGGGACAGAACTATGGCTACACCTTC. This gives the protein CASSPGQNYGYTF.